The clone carrying this T cell receptor beta chain was recorded a few times. Its antigen is undetermined. The sample is drawn from a study of Ad26.COV2.S vaccination and SARS-CoV-2 variants. About the research overall: Once, or twice with 56 days between doses, Ad26.COV2.S was given intramuscularly.

Overall study findings and caveats: Following vaccination, spike-specific CD8+ and CD4+ T cell responses reportedly exhibited substantial breadth.

Looked up from germline, CDR1 is SGHTA and CDR2 is FQGNSA. This CDR3 comprises 14 residues. V was pared by 1 base and J by 6 bases, with 9 bases between. This sample's treatment: 19 received Ad26.COV2.S at low or high dose, single or two shots; 5 received placebo; per-sample allocation not given. Material that was analyzed had been drawn on day 63 after the first vaccine or placebo injection. The study used a vaccine consisting of an Ad26 vector that expressed Wuhan-strain SARS-CoV-2 spike. TCRdb's copy holds only in-frame clones and misses some; the assay was immunoSEQ multiplex PCR. Of fewer than 800,000 clones listed, roughly 90% are singletons.

The clonotype comes from a person between 18 and 65 years old who received the Ad26.COV2.S COVID-19 vaccine or a placebo. The chain uses TRBV7-2 and TRBJ2-2; no clear D gene. The material was peripheral blood, obtained in a trial of Ad26.COV2.S vaccine versus placebo. The CDR3, as DNA: TGTGCCAGCAGCTTAGGAACAGTACCCGGGGAGCTGTTTTTT. Translated: CASSLGTVPGELFF.